This entry features one T cell receptor beta chain sequence. Authors' processing steps: It was from reference gene primer amplification that nucleated cell counts were estimated. The method was immunoSEQ multiplex PCR; TCRdb's version includes in-frame clones alone and lacks a portion of them. That table supplies the V and J calls and clone size; D and trimming were determined from the DNA. The sample has about 59,000 clones; approximately 86% are singletons. The data stem from a study of blood T cell repertoires in COVID-19. Study context: Whether acute or convalescent, the COVID-19 samples came from the United States, Italy and Spain. T cells, B-cell-depleted T cells, or PBMCs supplied cDNA or gDNA.

This CDR3 has 15 residues. V shed 1 base and J shed 3 bases, with 12 bases lying between them. CDR1 SGDLS and CDR2 YYNGEE come from the germline V gene. The sequence derives from a woman older than 75 with active COVID-19. The chain has TRBV9 and TRBJ2-3, with TRBD2 as a possible D gene (6 bases). The sample comprised peripheral blood. For the CDR3, the DNA is TGTGCCAGCAGCGTAAGGGACTCAAGGACAGATACGCAGTATTTT. This encodes CASSVRDSRTDTQYF.